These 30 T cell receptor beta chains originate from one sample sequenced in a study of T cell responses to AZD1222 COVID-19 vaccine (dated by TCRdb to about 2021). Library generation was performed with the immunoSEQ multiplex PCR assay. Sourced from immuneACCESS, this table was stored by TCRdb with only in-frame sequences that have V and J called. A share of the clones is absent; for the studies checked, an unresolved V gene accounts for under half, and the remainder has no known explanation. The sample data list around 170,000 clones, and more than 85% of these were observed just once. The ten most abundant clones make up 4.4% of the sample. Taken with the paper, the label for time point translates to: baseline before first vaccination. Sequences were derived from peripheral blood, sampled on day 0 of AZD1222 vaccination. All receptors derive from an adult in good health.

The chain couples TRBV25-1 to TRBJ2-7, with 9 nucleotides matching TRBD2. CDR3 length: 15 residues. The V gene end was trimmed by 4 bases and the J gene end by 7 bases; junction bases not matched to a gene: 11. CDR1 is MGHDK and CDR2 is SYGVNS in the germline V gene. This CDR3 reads CASSGTLAGVEEQYF. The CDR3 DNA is TGTGCCAGCAGTGGGACCTTAGCGGGAGTGGAGGAGCAGTACTTC.

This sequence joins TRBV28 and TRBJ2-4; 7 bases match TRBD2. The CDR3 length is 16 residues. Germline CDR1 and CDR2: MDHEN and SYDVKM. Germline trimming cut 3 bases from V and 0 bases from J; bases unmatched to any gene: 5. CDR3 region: CASSFDTSVAKNIQYF. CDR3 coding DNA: TGTGCCAGCAGTTTTGATACTAGCGTAGCCAAAAACATTCAGTACTTC.

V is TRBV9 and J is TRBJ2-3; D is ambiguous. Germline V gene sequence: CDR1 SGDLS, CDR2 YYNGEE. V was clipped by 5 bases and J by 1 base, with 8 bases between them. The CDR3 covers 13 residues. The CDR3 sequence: CASSPQGTDTQYF. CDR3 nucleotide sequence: TGTGCCAGCAGTCCCCAGGGCACAGATACGCAGTATTTT.

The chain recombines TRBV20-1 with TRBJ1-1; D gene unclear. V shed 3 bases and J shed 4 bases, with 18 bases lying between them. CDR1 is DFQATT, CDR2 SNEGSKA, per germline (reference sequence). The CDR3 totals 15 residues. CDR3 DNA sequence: TGCAGTGCTAGTGTGGGCCCTCTGGGGAGCACTGAAGCTTTCTTT. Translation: CSASVGPLGSTEAFF.

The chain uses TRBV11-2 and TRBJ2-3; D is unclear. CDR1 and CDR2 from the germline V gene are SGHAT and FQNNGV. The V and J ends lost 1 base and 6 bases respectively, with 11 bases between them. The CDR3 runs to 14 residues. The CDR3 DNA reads TGTGCCAGCAGCTTAGGTGGCCCCGGGGATACGCAGTATTTT. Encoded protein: CASSLGGPGDTQYF.

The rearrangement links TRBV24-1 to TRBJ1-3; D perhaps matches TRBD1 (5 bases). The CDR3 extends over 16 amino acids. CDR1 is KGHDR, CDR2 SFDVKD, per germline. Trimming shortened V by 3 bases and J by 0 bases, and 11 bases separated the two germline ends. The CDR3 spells CATSDHRGGSGNTIYF. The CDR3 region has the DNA TGTGCCACCAGTGATCACCGGGGGGGCTCTGGAAACACCATATATTTT.

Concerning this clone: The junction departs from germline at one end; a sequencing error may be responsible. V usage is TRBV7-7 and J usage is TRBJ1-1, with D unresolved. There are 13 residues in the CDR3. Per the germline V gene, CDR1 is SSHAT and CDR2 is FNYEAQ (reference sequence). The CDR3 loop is CASSLDLGTEAFF. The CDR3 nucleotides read TGTGCTAGCAGCTTAGATTTGGGCACTGAAGCTTTCTTT. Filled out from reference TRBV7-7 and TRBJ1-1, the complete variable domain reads GAGVSQSPRYKVTKRGQDVTLRCDPISSHATLYWYQQALGQGPEFLTYFNYEAQPDKSGLPSDRFSAERPEGSISTLTIQRTEQRDSAMYRCASSLDLGTEAFFGQGTRLTVV.

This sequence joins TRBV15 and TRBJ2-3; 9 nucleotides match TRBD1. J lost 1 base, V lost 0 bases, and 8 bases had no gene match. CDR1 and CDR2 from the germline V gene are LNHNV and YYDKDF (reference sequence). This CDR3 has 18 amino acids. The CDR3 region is CATSRDPTGGFGTDTQYF. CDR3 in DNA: TGTGCCACCAGCAGAGATCCTACAGGGGGCTTTGGCACAGATACGCAGTATTTT.

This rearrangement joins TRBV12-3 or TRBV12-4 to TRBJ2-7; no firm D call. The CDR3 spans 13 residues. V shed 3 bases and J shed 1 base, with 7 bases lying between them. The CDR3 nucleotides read TGTGCCAGCAGTTTTTCAGGTTCCTACGAGCAGTACTTC. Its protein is CASSFSGSYEQYF.

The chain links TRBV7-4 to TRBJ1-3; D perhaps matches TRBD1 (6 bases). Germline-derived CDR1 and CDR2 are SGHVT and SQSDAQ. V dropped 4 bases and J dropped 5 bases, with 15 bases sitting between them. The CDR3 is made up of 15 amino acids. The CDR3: CASSSPGTRRNTIYF. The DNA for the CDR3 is TGTGCCAGCAGCTCCCCCGGGACACGGAGAAACACCATATATTTT.

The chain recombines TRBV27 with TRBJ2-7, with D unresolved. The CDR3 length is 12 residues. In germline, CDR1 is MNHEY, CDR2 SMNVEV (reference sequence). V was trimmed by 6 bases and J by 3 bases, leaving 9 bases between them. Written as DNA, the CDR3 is TGTGCCAGCAGGCACAGCTTCTACGAGCAGTACTTC. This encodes CASRHSFYEQYF.

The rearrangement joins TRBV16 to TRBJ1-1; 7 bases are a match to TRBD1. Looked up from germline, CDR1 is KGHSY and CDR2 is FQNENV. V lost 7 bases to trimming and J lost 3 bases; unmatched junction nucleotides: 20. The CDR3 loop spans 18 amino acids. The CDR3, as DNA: TGTGCCAGCACCGACGGGAGGGGGCCGCGGGGCATTTACACTGAAGCTTTCTTT. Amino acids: CASTDGRGPRGIYTEAFF.

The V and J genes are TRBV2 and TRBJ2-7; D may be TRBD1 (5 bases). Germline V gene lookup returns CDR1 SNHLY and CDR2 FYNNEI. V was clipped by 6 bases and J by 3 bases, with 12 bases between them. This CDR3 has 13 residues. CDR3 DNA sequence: TGTGCCAGCAGCGCCGGACATATCTACGAGCAGTACTTC. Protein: CASSAGHIYEQYF.

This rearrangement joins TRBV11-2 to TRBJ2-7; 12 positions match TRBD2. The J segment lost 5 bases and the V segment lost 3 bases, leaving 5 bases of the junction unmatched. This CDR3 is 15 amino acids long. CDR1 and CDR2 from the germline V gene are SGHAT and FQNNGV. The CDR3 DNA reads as TGTGCCAGCAGCTTGGGACTAGCGGGCCCCAACGAGCAGTACTTC. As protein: CASSLGLAGPNEQYF.

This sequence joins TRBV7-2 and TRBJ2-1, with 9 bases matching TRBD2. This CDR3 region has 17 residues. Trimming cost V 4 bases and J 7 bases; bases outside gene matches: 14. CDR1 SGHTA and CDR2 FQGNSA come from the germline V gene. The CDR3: CASSSRSSGRSPNEQFF. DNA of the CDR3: TGTGCCAGCAGCTCTAGGAGTAGCGGGAGATCGCCTAATGAGCAGTTCTTC.

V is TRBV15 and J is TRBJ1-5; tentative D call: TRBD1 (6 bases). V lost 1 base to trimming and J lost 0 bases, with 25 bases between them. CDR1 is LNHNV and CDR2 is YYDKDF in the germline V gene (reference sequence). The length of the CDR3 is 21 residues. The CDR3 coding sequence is TGTGCCACCAGCAGAGGAATAACGGGGGGCGTGGGTGGTGGTAGCAATCAGCCCCAGCATTTT. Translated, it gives CATSRGITGGVGGGSNQPQHF.

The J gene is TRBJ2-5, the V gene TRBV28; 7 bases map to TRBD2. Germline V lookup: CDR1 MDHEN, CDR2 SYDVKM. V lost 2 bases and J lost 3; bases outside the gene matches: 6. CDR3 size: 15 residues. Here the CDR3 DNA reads TGTGCCAGCAGTTTAGGCGGGAGTTTAGAAGAGACCCAGTACTTC. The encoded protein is CASSLGGSLEETQYF.

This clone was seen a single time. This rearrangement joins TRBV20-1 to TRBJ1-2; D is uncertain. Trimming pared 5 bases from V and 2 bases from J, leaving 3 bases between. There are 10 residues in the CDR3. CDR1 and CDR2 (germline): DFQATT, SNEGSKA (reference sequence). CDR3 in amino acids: CSASNYGYTF. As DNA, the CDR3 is TGCAGTGCTTCAAACTATGGCTACACCTTC.

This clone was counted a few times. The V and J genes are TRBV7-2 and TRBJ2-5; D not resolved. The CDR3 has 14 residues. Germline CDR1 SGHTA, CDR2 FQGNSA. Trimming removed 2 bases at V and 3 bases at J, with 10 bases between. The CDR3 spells CASSLTGGKETQYF. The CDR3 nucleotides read TGTGCCAGCAGCTTAACGGGTGGCAAAGAGACCCAGTACTTC.

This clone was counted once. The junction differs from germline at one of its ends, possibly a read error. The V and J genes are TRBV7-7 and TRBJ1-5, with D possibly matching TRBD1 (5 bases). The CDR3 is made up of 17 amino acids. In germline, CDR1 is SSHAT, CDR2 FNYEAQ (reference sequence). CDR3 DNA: TGTGCTAGCAGCTTATCGGTCCAGGGCCTTAGCAATCAGCCCCAGCATTTT. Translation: CASSLSVQGLSNQPQHF.

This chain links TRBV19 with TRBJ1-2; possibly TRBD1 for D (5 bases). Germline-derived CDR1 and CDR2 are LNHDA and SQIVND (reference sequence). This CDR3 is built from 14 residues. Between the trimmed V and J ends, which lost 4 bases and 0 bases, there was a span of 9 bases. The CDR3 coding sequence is TGTGCCAGTAGTAAACGGGGGACTAACTATGGCTACACCTTC. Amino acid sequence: CASSKRGTNYGYTF. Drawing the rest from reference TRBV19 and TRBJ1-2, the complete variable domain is DGGITQSPKYLFRKEGQNVTLSCEQNLNHDAMYWYRQDPGQGLRLIYYSQIVNDFQKGDIAEGYSVSREKKESFPLTVTSAQKNPTAFYLCASSKRGTNYGYTFGSGTRLTVV.

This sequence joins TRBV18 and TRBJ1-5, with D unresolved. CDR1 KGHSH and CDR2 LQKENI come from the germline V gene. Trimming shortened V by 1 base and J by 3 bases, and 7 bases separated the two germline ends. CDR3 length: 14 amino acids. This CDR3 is CASSPQRVNQPQHF. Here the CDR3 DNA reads TGTGCCAGCTCACCACAAAGGGTCAATCAGCCCCAGCATTTT.

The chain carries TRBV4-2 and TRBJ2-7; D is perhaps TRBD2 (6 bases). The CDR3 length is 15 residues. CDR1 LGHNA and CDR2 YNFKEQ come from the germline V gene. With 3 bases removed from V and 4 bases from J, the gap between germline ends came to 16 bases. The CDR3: CASSHTSTGGYEQYF. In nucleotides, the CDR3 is TGTGCCAGCAGCCATACCTCTACTGGAGGGTACGAGCAGTACTTC.

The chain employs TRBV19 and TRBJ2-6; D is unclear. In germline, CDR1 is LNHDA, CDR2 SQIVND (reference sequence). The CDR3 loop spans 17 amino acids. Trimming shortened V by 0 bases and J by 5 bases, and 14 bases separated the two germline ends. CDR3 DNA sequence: TGTGCCAGTAGTATAGATCTGGGCCAGGAATGGGCCAACGTCCTGACTTTC. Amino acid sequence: CASSIDLGQEWANVLTF.

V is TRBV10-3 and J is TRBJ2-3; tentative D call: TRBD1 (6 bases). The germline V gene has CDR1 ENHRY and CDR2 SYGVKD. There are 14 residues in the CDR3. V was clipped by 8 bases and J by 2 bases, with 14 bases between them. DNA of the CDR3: TGTGCCATCGGCCGGGACACGGACACAGATACGCAGTATTTT. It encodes CAIGRDTDTDTQYF.

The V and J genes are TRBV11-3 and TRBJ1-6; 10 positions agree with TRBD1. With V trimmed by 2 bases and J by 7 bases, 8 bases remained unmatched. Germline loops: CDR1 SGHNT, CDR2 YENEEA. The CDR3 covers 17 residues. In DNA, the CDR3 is TGTGCCAGCAGCTTACAACTGACAGGGGGCTCAAATTCACCCCTCCACTTT. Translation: CASSLQLTGGSNSPLHF.

CDR3 amino acids: CASSANGYGYTF. Here the CDR3 DNA reads TGTGCCAGCAGTGCTAATGGCTATGGCTACACCTTC. The chain has TRBV2 and TRBJ1-2; D not certain. In germline, CDR1 is SNHLY, CDR2 FYNNEI. The CDR3 spans 12 residues. The V gene lost 4 bases and the J gene lost 4 bases, with 7 bases spanning the gap.

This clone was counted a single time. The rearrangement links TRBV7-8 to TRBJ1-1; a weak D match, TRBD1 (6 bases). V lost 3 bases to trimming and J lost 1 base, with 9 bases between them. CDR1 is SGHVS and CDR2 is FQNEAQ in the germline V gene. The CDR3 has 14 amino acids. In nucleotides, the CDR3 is TGTGCCAGCAGCTTCAGGGGAAAGAACACTGAAGCTTTCTTT. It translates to CASSFRGKNTEAFF.

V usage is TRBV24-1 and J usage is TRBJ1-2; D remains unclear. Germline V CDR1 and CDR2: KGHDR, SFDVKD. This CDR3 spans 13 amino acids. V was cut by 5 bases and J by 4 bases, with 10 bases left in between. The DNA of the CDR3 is TGTGCCACCAGTGTCGGGGTTGGCTATGGCTACACCTTC. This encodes CATSVGVGYGYTF.

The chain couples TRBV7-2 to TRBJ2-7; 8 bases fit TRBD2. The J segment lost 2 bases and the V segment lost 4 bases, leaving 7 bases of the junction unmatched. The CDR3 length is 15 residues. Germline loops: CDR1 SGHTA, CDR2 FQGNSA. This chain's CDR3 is CASSSRQRGTYEQYF. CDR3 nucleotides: TGTGCCAGCAGCTCCCGCCAGCGGGGGACCTACGAGCAGTACTTC.